This T cell receptor (beta chain) was identified during a study of blood T cell repertoires in COVID-19. Sequenced by immunoSEQ multiplex PCR; TCRdb stores in-frame clones only, minus some. The table includes roughly 150,000 clones, 65% to 85% detected once. CDR3 length: 16 residues. This clone was counted a few times. Either two negative PCRs, clearance, or symptom resolution qualified Cohort 3 donors as recovered. The gene calls are TRBV21-1 and TRBJ2-7; TRBD1, the table's D call, was not compared with the DNA. TRBV21-1 has pseudogene status. Material for sequencing was PBMCs or T cells enriched from blood (not recorded which). The receptor was derived from a man aged 40-50 years who had recovered from COVID-19. The CDR3 nucleotides read TGTGCCAGCAGCCCCGAGGCGCAGGGGGCAAACTACGAGCAGTACTTC. Protein: CASSPEAQGANYEQYF.